Detailed here is one T cell receptor beta chain. As yet, its antigen is unknown. Here immunoSEQ multiplex PCR was the method, and the copy in TCRdb shows in-frame clones only, minus some. The sample carries some 520,000 clones, about 83% recorded once. Per the germline V gene, CDR1 is SGHRS and CDR2 is YFSETQ. This CDR3 region has 17 residues. The V and J ends lost 4 bases and 0 bases respectively, with 17 bases between them. The sample's treatment: approximately 18 received Ad26.COV2.S at low or high dose, single or two shots; roughly five received placebo; per-sample allocation not given. Following the first vaccine or placebo injection, samples were taken on day 63. The vaccine antigen was prefusion-stabilized Wuhan SARS-CoV-2 spike. These data belong to a study of Ad26.COV2.S vaccination and SARS-CoV-2 variants. The overall study: A COV1001 Ad26.COV2.S trial-arm participant provided the sample. Notes on the study in general: After vaccination, substantial breadth of spike-specific CD8+ and CD4+ responses was reported.

This sequence originates from a person aged 18-65 years who received the Ad26.COV2.S COVID-19 vaccine or a placebo. The sample in question was peripheral blood, obtained in a trial of Ad26.COV2.S vaccine versus placebo. This chain uses TRBV5-1 with TRBJ1-3, with a tentative D call TRBD1 (6 bases). CDR3 region: CASSVTQTGLSGNTIYF. The DNA for the CDR3 is TGCGCCAGCAGCGTGACCCAGACAGGCCTCTCTGGAAACACCATATATTTT.